The clone carrying this TCR beta chain has ten or more counts. Its matching antigen is unknown. Germline V gene sequence: CDR1 MNHNS, CDR2 SASEGT. The CDR3 runs to 14 residues. The ends lost 6 bases at V and 6 bases at J; junction bases unmatched: 9. The record originates from a study of CD8 T cells in ankylosing spondylitis. Study observations and caveats: As reported, disease-linked clones showed significant enrichment in matched ankylosing spondylitis synovial fluid. As for the disease-linked clones, they showed a CD8+ phenotype and occurred at relatively low frequencies in peripheral blood. A subset of motif variants has previously been described in the synovial fluid and blood of reactive arthritis. Roughly eight highly homologous variants made up a TCR beta motif that seemed to typify ankylosing spondylitis blood.

Quantitative molecular-barcoded 5'-RACE generated the TCR beta libraries. Using its own MiXCR run on the 5' RACE reads, TCRdb lists one record per CDR3 protein. The sample has fewer than 550,000 distinct CDR3 sequences, roughly 5.3% seen once; the top ten hold under 4.5%. This TCR derives from a male donor with ankylosing spondylitis. Sequenced sample: blood, either unsorted or a sorted T cell fraction (not recorded which). The rearrangement links TRBV6-1 to TRBJ1-1, with 8 bases fitting TRBD1. Written as DNA, the CDR3 is TGTGCCAGCAGGAAAGCAGGGGGCCGGGCTGAAGCTTTCTTT. Translating it yields CASRKAGGRAEAFF.